The entry that follows covers one TCR beta chain sequence. Its antigen is not yet known. Per-nucleotide qualities are absent, and no much larger clonotype sits a single base away. This sample is part of a study of blood T cell repertoires in COVID-19 (dated by TCRdb to 2020 to 2022). Describing the broader study: The collaborator samples originated in the United States, Italy and Spain and spanned the acute and convalescent phases of COVID-19. The repertoires were released in a freely available public database intended as a resource for research on the immune response to SARS-CoV-2. Where available, HLA class I and class II types were obtained from metadata supplied by the sample provider rather than from assay-based typing. A de-identified subject ID, COVID-19 status, age in years and sex were almost always included in the sample metadata. The material from the prospective study consisted of cDNA or gDNA derived from T cells, B-cell-depleted T cells, or PBMCs. Subjects who had been exposed to COVID-19, were actively infected with it, or had recovered from it provided the deeply sampled blood TCRbeta repertoires that made up the dataset. Samples came from the ongoing ImmuneRACE study (first 160 participants) plus 1,254 subjects from 6 global collaborators. What the research found in general, with its limitations: The quantity of clinical and demographic metadata differed by source and by participant and was supplied without curation.

Samples from volunteer blood donors who had recovered from COVID-19 were contributed by a second Seattle source. Collaborating institutions collected whole blood in K2EDTA tubes following their own protocols. Collaborator samples were shipped for TCRbeta analysis as frozen whole blood, isolated PBMCs, or DNA extracted from either sample type. TCRbeta CDR3 regions were amplified from genomic DNA using the immunoSEQ Assay, a bias-controlled multiplex PCR. The source study handled its data this way. Within the assay, amplification of reference gene primers was used to estimate how many nucleated cells each sample contained. To quantify the absolute abundance of each unique TCRbeta CDR3 rearrangement, sequence reads were collapsed and filtered. For each sample, productive Simpson clonality was calculated as the square root of Simpson's diversity index over productive rearrangements. Drawn from immuneACCESS, this table holds only the in-frame rearrangements with V and J called that TCRdb kept. Clones are partly lost; checked studies trace under half to an unresolved V gene and leave the rest unexplained. The V and J calls and the clone size are those of that table, but D and trimming were determined from the DNA. Counted in this sample were about 310,000 clones; about 89% of them appeared once. Around 7.8% of the sample is in the top ten clones.

Sample: peripheral blood. This receptor was obtained from a woman between 45 and 60 years old who had recovered from COVID-19.

DNA sequence: TGTGCCAGCAGCTTAGGGGGGGGTAATGAAAAACTGTTTTTT. This yields the protein CASSLGGGNEKLFF. The sequence is built from TRBV7-2 and TRBJ1-4; TRBD1 is a possible D gene, resting on 5 matching bases. CDR1 and CDR2, per the germline V gene, are SGHTA and FQGNSA. The CDR3 measures 14 amino acids from cysteine to phenylalanine. Only the CDR3 region is kept as DNA, spanning 42 bases read in frame from base 1. V is pared back by 1 base and J by 4 bases, with 7 bases lying between the germline termini.